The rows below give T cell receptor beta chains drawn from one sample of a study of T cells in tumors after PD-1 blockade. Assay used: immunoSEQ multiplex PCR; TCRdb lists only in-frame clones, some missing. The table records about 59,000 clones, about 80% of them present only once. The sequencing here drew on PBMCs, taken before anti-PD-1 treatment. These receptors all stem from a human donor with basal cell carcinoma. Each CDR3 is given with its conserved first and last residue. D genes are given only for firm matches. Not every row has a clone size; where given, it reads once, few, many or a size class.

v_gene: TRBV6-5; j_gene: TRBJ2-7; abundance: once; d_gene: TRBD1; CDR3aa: CASSLSQGAREQYF; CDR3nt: TGTGCCAGCAGCCTCTCCCAGGGGGCGAGGGAGCAGTACTTC
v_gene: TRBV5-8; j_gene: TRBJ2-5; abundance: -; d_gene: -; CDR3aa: CASSLATGGHTETQYF; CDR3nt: TGTGCCAGCAGCTTGGCTACCGGGGGGCATACGGAGACCCAGTACTTC
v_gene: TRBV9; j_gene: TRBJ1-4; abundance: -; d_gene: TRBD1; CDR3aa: CASSPLGQEKLFF; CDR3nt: TGTGCCAGCAGCCCATTGGGACAGGAAAAACTGTTTTTT
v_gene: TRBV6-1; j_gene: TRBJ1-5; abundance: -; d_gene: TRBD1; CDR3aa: CASSESLARGGQPQHF; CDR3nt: TGTGCCAGCAGTGAGTCCCTGGCCAGGGGGGGTCAGCCCCAGCATTTT
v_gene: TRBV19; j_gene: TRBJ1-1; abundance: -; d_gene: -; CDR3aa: CASTLTEMNTEAFF; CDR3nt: TGTGCCAGTACCCTGACTGAGATGAACACTGAAGCTTTCTTT
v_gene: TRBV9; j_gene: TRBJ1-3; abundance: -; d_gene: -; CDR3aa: CASSVDDLSGNTIYF; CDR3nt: TGTGCCAGCAGCGTAGATGACCTCTCTGGAAACACCATATATTTT
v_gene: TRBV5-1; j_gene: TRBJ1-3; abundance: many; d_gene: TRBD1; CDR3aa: CASSLGDRGPLSGNTIYF; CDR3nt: TGCGCCAGCAGCTTGGGGGACAGGGGCCCCCTCTCTGGAAACACCATATATTTT
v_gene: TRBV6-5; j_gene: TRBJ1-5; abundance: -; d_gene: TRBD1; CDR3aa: CASSWDRGNQPQHF; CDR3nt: TGTGCCAGCAGTTGGGACAGGGGCAATCAGCCCCAGCATTTT
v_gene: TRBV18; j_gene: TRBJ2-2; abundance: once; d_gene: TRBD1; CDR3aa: CASSSDRGRSGELFF; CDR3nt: TGTGCCAGCTCCTCCGACAGGGGGCGCTCCGGGGAGCTGTTTTTT
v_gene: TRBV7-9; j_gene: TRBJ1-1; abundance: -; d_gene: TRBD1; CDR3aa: CASSFGDRGRGVEAFF; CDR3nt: TGTGCCAGCAGCTTCGGAGACAGGGGCCGTGGAGTAGAAGCTTTCTTT
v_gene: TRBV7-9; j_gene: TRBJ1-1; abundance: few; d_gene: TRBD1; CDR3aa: CASSSGQGHTEAFF; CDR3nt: TGTGCCAGCAGCTCGGGACAGGGGCACACTGAAGCTTTCTTT
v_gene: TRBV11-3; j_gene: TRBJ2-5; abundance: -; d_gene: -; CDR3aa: CASSAQGGVGSETQYF; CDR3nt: TGTGCCAGCAGCGCTCAGGGCGGGGTGGGGTCGGAGACCCAGTACTTC
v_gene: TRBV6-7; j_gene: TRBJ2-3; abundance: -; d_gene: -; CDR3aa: CASSYSRKATDTQYF; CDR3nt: TGTGCCAGCAGTTACTCTAGAAAGGCTACAGATACGCAGTATTTT
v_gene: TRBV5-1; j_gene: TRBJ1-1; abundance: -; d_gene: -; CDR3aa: CASSRTETNTEAFF; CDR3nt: TGCGCCAGCAGCCGGACAGAAACGAACACTGAAGCTTTCTTT